This entry is about one T cell receptor (beta chain). The protocol was immunoSEQ multiplex PCR, while the TCRdb copy is restricted to in-frame clones and leaves out a portion. The sample lists about 48,000 clones, approximately 86% occurring once. This entry comes from a study of T cell responses to AZD1222 COVID-19 vaccine. Germline loops: CDR1 SGHNT, CDR2 YYREEE (reference sequence). V lost 4 bases to trimming and J lost 0 bases, with 12 bases between them. The CDR3 runs 15 residues. The chain joins TRBV5-4 to TRBJ2-3; no clear D. This TCR was recovered from an adult who received the AZD1222 COVID-19 vaccine. Sequencing used peripheral blood, obtained 28 days after the second AZD1222 dose. The CDR3 coding sequence is TGTGCCAGCAGCCCGGACCGTGCTAGCACAGATACGCAGTATTTT. The encoded protein is CASSPDRASTDTQYF.